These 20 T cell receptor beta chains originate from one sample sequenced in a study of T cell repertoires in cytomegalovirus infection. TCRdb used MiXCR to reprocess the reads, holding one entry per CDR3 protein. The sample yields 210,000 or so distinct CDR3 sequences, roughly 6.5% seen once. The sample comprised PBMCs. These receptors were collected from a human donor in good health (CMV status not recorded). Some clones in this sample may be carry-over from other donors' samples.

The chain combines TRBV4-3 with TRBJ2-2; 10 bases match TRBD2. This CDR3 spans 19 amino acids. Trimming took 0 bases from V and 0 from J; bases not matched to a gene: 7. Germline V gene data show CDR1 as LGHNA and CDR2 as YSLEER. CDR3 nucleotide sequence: TGCGCCAGCAGCCAAGATCTCCCTAGCGGGGGCGCGAACACCGGGGAGCTGTTTTTT. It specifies CASSQDLPSGGANTGELFF.

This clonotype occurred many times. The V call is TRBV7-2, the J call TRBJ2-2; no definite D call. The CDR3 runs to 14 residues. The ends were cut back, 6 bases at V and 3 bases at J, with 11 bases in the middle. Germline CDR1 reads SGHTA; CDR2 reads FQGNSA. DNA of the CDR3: TGTGCCAGCAGGCCACAGCGTTACACCGGGGAGCTGTTTTTT. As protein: CASRPQRYTGELFF.

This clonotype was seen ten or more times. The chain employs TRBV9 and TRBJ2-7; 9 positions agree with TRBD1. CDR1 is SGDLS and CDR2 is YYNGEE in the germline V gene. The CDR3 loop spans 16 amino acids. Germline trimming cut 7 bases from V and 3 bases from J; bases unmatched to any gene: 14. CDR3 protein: CASGKGQGRGGYEQYF. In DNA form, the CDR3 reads TGTGCCAGCGGCAAAGGACAGGGGAGGGGAGGCTACGAGCAGTACTTC.

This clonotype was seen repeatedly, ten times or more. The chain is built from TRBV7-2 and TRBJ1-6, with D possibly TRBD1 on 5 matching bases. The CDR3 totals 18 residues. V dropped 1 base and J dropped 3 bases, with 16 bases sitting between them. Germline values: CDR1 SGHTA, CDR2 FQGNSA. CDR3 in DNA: TGTGCCAGCAGCTTAGGTGCCTTGTGGGGGGACTATAATTCACCCCTCCACTTT. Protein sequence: CASSLGALWGDYNSPLHF.

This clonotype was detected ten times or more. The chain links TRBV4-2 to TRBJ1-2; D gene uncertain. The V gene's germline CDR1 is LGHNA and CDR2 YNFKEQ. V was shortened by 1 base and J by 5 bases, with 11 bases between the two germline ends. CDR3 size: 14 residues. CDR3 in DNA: TGTGCCAGCAGCCAAGTGGCAGGATCTTATGGCTACACCTTC. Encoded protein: CASSQVAGSYGYTF.

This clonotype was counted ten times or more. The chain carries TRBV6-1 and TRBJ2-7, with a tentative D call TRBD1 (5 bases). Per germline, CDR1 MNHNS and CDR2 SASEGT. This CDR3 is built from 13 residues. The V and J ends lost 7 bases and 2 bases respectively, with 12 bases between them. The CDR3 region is CASKSDSTYEQYF. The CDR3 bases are TGTGCCAGCAAGTCCGACAGCACCTACGAGCAGTACTTC.

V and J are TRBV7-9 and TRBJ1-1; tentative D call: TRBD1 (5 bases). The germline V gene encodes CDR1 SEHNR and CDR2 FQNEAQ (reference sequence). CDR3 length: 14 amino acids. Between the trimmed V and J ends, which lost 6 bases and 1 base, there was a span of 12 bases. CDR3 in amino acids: CASRPGGENTEAFF. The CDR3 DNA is TGTGCCAGCAGACCGGGGGGGGAGAACACTGAAGCTTTCTTT.

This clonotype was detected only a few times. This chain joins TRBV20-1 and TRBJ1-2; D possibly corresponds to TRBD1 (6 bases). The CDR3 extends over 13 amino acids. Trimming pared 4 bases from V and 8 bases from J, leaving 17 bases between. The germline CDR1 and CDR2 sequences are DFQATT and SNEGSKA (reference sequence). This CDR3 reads CSATFRDIRGYTF. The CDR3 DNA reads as TGCAGTGCTACTTTCCGGGACATAAGAGGCTACACCTTC.

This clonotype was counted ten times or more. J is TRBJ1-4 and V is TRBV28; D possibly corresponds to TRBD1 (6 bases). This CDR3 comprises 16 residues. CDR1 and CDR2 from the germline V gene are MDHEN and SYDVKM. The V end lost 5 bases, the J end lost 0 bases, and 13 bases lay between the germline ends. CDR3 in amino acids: CASSTTGASTNEKLFF. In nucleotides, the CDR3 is TGTGCCAGCAGTACGACAGGAGCTTCAACTAATGAAAAACTGTTTTTT.

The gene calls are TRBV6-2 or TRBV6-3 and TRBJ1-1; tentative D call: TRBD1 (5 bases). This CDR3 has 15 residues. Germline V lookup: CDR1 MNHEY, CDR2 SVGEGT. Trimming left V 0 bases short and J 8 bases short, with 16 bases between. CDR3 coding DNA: TGTGCCAGCAGTTACTCGGGGACCCTACCGGGGGAAGCTTTCTTT. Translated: CASSYSGTLPGEAFF.

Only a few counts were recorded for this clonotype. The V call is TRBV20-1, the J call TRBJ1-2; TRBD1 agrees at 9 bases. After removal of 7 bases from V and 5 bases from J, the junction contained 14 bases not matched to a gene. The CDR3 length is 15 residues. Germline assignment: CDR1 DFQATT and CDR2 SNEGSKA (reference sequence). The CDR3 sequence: CSVPRKQGAHYGYTF. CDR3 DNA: TGCAGTGTACCAAGGAAACAGGGGGCACATTATGGCTACACCTTC.

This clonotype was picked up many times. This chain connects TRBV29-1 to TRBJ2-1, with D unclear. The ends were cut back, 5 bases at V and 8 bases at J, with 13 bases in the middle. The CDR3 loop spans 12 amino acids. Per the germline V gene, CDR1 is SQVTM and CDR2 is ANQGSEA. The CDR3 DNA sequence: TGCAGCGTTATCAGACTTACGGATGAGCAGTTCTTC. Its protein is CSVIRLTDEQFF.

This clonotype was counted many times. This chain's CDR3 is CASTRIWTGLNTEAFF. The DNA of the CDR3 is TGTGCCAGCACCCGAATATGGACAGGACTGAACACTGAAGCTTTCTTT. The V gene is TRBV7-2, the J gene TRBJ1-1; 7 bases fit TRBD1. Trimming removed 7 bases from V and 0 bases from J; junction bases left unmatched: 11. Germline loops: CDR1 SGHTA, CDR2 FQGNSA. There are 16 residues in the CDR3.

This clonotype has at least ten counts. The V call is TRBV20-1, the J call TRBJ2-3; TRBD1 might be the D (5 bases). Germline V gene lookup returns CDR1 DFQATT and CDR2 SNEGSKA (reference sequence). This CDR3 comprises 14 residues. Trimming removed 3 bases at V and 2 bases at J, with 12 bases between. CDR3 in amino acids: CSASRGSFTDTQYF. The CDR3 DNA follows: TGCAGTGCTAGTAGGGGTTCCTTCACAGATACGCAGTATTTT.

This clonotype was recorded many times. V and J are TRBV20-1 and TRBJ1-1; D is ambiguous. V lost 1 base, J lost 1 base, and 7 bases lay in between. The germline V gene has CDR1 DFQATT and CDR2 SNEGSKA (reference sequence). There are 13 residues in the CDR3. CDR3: CSARAGPNTEAFF. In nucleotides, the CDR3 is TGCAGTGCTAGAGCGGGCCCGAACACTGAAGCTTTCTTT.

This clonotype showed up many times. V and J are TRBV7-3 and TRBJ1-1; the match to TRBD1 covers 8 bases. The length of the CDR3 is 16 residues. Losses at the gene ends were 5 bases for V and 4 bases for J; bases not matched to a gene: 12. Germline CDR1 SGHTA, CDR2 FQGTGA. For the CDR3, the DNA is TGTGCCAGCAGCCCGCGCGGGGGGACAGGTTCCACTGAAGCTTTCTTT. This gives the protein CASSPRGGTGSTEAFF.

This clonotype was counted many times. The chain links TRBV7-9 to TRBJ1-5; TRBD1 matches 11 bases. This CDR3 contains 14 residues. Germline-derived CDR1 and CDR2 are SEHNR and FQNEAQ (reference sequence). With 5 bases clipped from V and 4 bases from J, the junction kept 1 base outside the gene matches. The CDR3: CASSGDRGNQPQHF. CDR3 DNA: TGTGCCAGCAGCGGGGACAGGGGGAATCAGCCCCAGCATTTT.

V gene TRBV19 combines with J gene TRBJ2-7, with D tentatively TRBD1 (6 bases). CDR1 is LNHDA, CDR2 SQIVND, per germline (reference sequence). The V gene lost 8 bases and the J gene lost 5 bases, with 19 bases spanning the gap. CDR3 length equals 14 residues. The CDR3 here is CASSPSQGYNEQYF. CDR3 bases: TGTGCCAGTTCCCCGTCACAGGGATACAACGAGCAGTACTTC. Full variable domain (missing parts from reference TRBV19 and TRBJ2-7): DGGITQSPKYLFRKEGQNVTLSCEQNLNHDAMYWYRQDPGQGLRLIYYSQIVNDFQKGDIAEGYSVSREKKESFPLTVTSAQKNPTAFYLCASSPSQGYNEQYFGPGTRLTVT.

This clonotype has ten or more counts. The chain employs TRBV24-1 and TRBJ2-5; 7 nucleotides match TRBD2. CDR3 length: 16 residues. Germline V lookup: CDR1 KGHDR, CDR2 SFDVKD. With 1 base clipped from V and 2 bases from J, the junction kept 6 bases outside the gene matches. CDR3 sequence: CATSDLGLDRQETQYF. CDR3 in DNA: TGTGCCACCAGTGATTTAGGACTAGACCGACAAGAGACCCAGTACTTC.

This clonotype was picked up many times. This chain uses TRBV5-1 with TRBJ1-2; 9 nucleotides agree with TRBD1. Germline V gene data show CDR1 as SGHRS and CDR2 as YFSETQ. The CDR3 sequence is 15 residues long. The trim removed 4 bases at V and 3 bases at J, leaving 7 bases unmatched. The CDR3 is CASSLGTGRDYGYTF. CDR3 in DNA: TGCGCCAGCAGCCTCGGGACAGGGAGGGACTATGGCTACACCTTC.